This T cell receptor beta chain was retrieved from a study of T and B cells in COVID-19 patients. Study in general: Comorbidities linked to unfavorable COVID-19 outcome were present in about 90% of the 20 active-infection patients.

Each TRB amplification used about 230-550 ng of genomic DNA from blood. TRB rearrangements were amplified by multiplex PCR with BIOMED2 TRB-A/B primers. One entry per CDR3 protein results from TCRdb running MiXCR on the multiplex PCR reads. The sample has over a thousand distinct CDR3 sequences; roughly 22% are singletons. This clonotype is large by share. V lost 2 bases and J 5 bases, leaving 10 bases between the germline ends. The CDR3 has 14 amino acids. Germline V lookup: CDR1 LNHDA, CDR2 SQIVND (reference sequence). The source is a human donor with active COVID-19. The chain employs TRBV19 and TRBJ1-3; no definite D call. The specimen sequenced was blood. For the CDR3, the DNA is TGTGCCAGTAGTATACAGGCCACCCGAAACACCATATATTTT. Protein: CASSIQATRNTIYF.